The following is a TCR beta chain sequence with its context. Its specificity is not known. Healthy people donating bone marrow made up the donors. The PCR employed 60 Vbeta primers together with 13 Jbeta primers. Authors' data handling: Around 11 million shared chains were among the about 80 million unique TCR beta chains that a later analysis counted. Produced via immunoSEQ multiplex PCR; TCRdb's table is partial and in-frame only. D and trimming come from the DNA, and the V and J calls and clone size come from that table. The sample includes 150,000 to 200,000 clones, around 80% seen only once; the top ten take nearly 4.5%. This record comes from a study of cytomegalovirus exposure and HLA in healthy donors. This CDR3 region has 15 residues. Per the germline V gene, CDR1 is LNHDA and CDR2 is SQIVND (reference sequence). Trimming pared 6 bases from V and 4 bases from J, leaving 13 bases between. General observations from the study: Across donors, sequencing depth was assumed by presence/absence analyses to be roughly uniform.

Material for sequencing was PBMCs. This TCR was recovered from a woman in her 30s in good health and CMV-seropositive. This rearrangement joins TRBV19 to TRBJ2-6; D call uncertain. CDR3 DNA sequence: TGTGCCAGTAGCCGCGGTTTGGCCGGGGCCAACGTCCTGACTTTC. Translating gives CASSRGLAGANVLTF.